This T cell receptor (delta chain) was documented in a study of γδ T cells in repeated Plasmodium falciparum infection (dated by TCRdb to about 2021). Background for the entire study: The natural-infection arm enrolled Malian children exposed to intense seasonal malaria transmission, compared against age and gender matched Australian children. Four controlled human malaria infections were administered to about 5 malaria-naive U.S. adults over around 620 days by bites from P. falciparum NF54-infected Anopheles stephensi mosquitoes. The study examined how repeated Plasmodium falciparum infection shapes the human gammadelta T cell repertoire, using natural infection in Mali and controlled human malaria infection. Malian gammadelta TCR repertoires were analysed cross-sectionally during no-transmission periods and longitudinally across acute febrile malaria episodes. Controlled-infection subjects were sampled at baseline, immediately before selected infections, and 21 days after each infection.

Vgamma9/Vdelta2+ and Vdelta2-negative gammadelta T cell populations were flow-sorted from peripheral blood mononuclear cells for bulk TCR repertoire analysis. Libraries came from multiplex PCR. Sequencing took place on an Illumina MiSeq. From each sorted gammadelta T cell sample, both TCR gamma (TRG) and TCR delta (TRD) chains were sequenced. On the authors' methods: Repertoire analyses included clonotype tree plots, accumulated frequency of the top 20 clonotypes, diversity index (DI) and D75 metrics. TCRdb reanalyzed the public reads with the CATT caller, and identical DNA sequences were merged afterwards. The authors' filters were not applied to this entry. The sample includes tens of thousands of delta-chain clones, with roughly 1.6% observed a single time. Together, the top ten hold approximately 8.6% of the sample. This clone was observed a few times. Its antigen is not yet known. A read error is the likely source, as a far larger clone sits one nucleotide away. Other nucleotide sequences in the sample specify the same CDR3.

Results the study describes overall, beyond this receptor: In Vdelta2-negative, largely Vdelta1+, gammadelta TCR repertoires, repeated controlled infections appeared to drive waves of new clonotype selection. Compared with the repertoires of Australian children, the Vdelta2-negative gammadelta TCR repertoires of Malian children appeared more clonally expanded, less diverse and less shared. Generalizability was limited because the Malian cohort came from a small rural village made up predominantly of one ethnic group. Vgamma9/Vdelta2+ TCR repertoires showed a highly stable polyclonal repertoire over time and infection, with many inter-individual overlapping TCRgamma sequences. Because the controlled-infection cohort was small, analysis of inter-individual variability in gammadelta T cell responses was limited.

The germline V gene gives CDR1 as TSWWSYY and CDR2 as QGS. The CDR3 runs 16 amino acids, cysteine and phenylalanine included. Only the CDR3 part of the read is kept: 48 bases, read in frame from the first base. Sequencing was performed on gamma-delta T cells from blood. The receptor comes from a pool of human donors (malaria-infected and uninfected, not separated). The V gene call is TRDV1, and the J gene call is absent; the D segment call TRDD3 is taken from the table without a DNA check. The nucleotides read TGTGCTCTTGGGGAAATATGCCCGCCAAACACCGATAAGCTCATCTTT. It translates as CALGEICPPNTDKLIF.